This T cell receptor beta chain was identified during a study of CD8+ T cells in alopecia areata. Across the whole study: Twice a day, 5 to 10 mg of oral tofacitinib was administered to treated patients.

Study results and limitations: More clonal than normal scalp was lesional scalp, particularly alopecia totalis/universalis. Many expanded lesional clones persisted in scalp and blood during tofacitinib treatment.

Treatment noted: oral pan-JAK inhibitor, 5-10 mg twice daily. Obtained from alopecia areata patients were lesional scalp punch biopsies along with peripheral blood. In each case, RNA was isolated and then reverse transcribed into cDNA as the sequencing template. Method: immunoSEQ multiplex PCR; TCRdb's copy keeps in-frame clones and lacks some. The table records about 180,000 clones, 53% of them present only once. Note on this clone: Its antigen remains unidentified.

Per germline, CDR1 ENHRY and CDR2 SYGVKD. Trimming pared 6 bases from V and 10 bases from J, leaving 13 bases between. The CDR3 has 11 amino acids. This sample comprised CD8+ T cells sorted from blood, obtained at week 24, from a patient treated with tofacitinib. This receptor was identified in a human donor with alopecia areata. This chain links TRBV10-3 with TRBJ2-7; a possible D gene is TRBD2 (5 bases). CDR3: CAISDGDFQYF. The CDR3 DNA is TGTGCCATCAGCGACGGGGATTTTCAGTACTTC.